This paragraph reports one T cell receptor (beta chain). No antigen is known for it. TCRB transcripts that were expressed got sequenced, as all of the isolated RNA had been reverse transcribed. Sequenced by immunoSEQ multiplex PCR; TCRdb stores in-frame clones only, minus some. This table holds 250,000 to 350,000 clones, roughly an eighth found once. This sample is drawn from a study of beta chain features in type 1 diabetes. Points from the study as a whole: For Type 1 diabetes patients, all four CD4+ subsets carried TCRB CDR3s that were moderately but significantly shorter.

V gave up 10 bases and J gave up 4 bases; unmatched junction bases: 9. The CDR3 runs to 13 residues. Germline-derived CDR1 and CDR2 are MDHEN and SYDVKM. The sequence was obtained from a man aged 25 to 45 with type 1 diabetes. The V and J genes are TRBV28 and TRBJ1-1, with TRBD1 matching over 7 bases. Sequences were obtained from naive CD4+ T cells from blood. In nucleotides, the CDR3 is TGTGCCACCATCCTCAGGGGGAGCACTGAAGCTTTCTTT. As protein: CATILRGSTEAFF.